The present T cell receptor (beta chain) was sequenced within a study of blood T cell repertoires in COVID-19. Turning to the study itself: Material from acute and convalescent COVID-19 was sourced from the United States, Italy and Spain. The cDNA or gDNA used as material had been derived from T cells, B-cell-depleted T cells, or PBMCs.

Notes on this clone: Within the sample, other DNA sequences also encode this same CDR3.

The authors' processing: Amplifying reference gene primers gave estimates of nucleated cell counts. Generated by immunoSEQ multiplex PCR, the TCRdb table keeps only in-frame clones and is missing some. V, J and clone size are taken as reported in that table, and D and trimming were inferred from the DNA itself. The table records about 22,000 clones, more than 90% of them present only once. Germline V CDR1 and CDR2: KGHSH, LQKENI. V was clipped by 3 bases and J by 1 base, with 10 bases between them. CDR3 length: 14 residues. The rearrangement uses TRBV18 and TRBJ2-7, with TRBD2 as a possible D gene (5 bases). The sequencing sample was made of peripheral blood. This clonotype originated in a woman aged 70-85 years with active COVID-19. The CDR3 here is CASSPASGSYEQYF. Here the CDR3 DNA reads TGTGCCAGCTCACCGGCCTCGGGGTCCTACGAGCAGTACTTC.